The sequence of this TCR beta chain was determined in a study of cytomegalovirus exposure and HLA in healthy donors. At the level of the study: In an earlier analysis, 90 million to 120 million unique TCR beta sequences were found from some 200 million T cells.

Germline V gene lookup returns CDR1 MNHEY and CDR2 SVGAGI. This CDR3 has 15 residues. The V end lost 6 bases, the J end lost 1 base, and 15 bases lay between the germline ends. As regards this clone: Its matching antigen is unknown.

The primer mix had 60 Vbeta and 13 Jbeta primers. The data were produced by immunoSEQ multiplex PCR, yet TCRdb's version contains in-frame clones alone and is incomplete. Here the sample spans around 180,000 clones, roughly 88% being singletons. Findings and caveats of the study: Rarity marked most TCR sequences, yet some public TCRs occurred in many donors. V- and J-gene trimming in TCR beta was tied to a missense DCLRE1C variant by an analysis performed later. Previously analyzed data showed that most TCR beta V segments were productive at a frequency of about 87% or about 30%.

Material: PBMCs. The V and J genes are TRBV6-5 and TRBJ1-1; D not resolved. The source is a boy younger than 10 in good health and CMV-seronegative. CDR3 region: CASRPIRSGNTEAFF. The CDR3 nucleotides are TGTGCCAGCAGGCCGATTCGGAGCGGGAACACTGAAGCTTTCTTT.